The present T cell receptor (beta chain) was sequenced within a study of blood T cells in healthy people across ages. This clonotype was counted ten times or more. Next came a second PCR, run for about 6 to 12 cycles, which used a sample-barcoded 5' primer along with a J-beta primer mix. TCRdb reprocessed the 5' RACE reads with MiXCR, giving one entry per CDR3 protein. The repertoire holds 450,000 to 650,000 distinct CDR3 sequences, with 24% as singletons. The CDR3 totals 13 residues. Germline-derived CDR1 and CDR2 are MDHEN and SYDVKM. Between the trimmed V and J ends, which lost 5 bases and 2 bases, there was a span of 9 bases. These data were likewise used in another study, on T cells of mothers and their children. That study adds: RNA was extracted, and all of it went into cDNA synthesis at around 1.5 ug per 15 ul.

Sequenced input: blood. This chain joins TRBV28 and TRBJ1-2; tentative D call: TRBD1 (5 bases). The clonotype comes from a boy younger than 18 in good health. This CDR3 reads CASSATGNYGYTF. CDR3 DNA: TGTGCCAGCAGTGCTACAGGCAACTATGGCTACACCTTC.